The 21 T cell receptor beta chains below all came from one sample that was sequenced in a study of T cells expressing NK-cell markers. TCRdb processed the 5' RACE reads again and assigns one entry to each CDR3 protein, with no DNA. The sample data list some 460,000 distinct CDR3 sequences. Material: blood T cells: a sorted CD56 or NKG2C T cell subset, CD4+ or CD8+ T cells, or bulk PBMC T cells (not recorded which). The origin of the receptors is a woman aged 45 to 65 in good health.

The chain links TRBV4-1 to TRBJ1-2; TCRdb indicates TRBD1, and absent DNA this call remains unverified. Germline V gene lookup returns CDR1 MGHRA and CDR2 YSYEKL. This CDR3 region has 16 residues. The CDR3 loop reads CASSHPKGGEFYGYTF.

This rearrangement joins TRBV6-2 or TRBV6-3 to TRBJ2-3. This CDR3 spans 14 amino acids. In germline, CDR1 is MNHEY, CDR2 SVGEGT. CDR3 amino acids: CASSYSSITDTQYF.

J is TRBJ2-1 and V is TRBV29-1. The CDR3 is 16 amino acids. Germline V gene data show CDR1 as SQVTM and CDR2 as ANQGSEA. This CDR3 is CSVEPRSQVGLSEQFF.

CDR3 protein: CASSDNTEADLHF. The J gene is TRBJ1-6, the V gene TRBV2. Germline-derived CDR1 and CDR2 are SNHLY and FYNNEI. The CDR3 length is 13 residues.

The genes are TRBV19 and TRBJ2-3. In germline, CDR1 is LNHDA, CDR2 SQIVND (reference sequence). This CDR3 contains 14 residues. CDR3 loop: CASSIDRRRDTQYF.

V and J are TRBV7-2 and TRBJ2-5; TCRdb proposes TRBD1, but this gene call is untestable without DNA. The length of the CDR3 is 15 residues. CDR1 and CDR2 (germline): SGHTA, FQGNSA. This CDR3 reads CASSLWLGGQETQYF.

The chain employs TRBV28 and TRBJ1-2; TCRdb's D gene call, TRBD1, goes unchecked for lack of DNA. Germline loops: CDR1 MDHEN, CDR2 SYDVKM. The CDR3 contains 13 residues. The CDR3 sequence: CASTPPANYGYTF.

This chain links TRBV29-1 with TRBJ2-7; as DNA is missing, the TRBD1 call by TCRdb cannot be tested. The germline CDR1 and CDR2 sequences are SQVTM and ANQGSEA. This CDR3 region has 13 residues. The CDR3 sequence: CSVSGTESYEQYF.

The rearrangement uses TRBV27 and TRBJ1-2; with no DNA, the TCRdb D assignment of TRBD1 cannot be verified. CDR3 size: 14 residues. CDR1 is MNHEY, CDR2 SMNVEV, per germline (reference sequence). CDR3 residues: CASSSTGVSYGYTF.

This sequence joins TRBV13 and TRBJ2-7. Per the germline V gene, CDR1 is PRHDT and CDR2 is FYEKMQ (reference sequence). CDR3 length equals 13 residues. The CDR3: CASSQTVSYEQYF. Filled out from reference TRBV13 and TRBJ2-7, the complete variable domain reads AAGVIQSPRHLIKEKRETATLKCYPIPRHDTVYWYQQGPGQDPQFLISFYEKMQSDKGSIPDRFSAQQFSDYHSELNMSSLELGDSALYFCASSQTVSYEQYFGPGTRLTVT.

This sequence joins TRBV20-1 and TRBJ2-2; TCRdb's D call, TRBD2, is unchecked because there is no DNA. Germline V gene lookup returns CDR1 DFQATT and CDR2 SNEGSKA (reference sequence). The CDR3 covers 15 residues. The CDR3 reads CSATGTSGSIGELFF.

The chain combines TRBV20-1 with TRBJ2-3; the TCRdb call, TRBD2, lacks DNA for checking. CDR1 is DFQATT and CDR2 is SNEGSKA in the germline V gene (reference sequence). The CDR3 length is 15 residues. This CDR3 is CSAPGLSTGGDTQYF.

The chain uses TRBV4-1 and TRBJ1-6; there is no DNA to check the TCRdb D call of TRBD1. The CDR3 is 15 amino acids. CDR1 is MGHRA and CDR2 is YSYEKL in the germline V gene. Here the CDR3 reads CASSQLDRDNSPLHF.

This chain links TRBV7-3 with TRBJ1-2; TCRdb indicates TRBD1, and absent DNA this call remains unverified. Germline loops: CDR1 SGHTA, CDR2 FQGTGA. The CDR3 loop spans 15 amino acids. CDR3: CASSLTGSDNYGYTF. The variable domain in full, completed from reference TRBV7-3 and TRBJ1-2, reads GAGVSQTPSNKVTEKGKYVELRCDPISGHTALYWYRQSLGQGPEFLIYFQGTGAADDSGLPNDRFFAVRPEGSVSTLKIQRTERGDSAVYLCASSLTGSDNYGYTFGSGTRLTVV.

This chain joins TRBV5-4 and TRBJ1-1. Germline lookup yields CDR1 SGHNT and CDR2 YYREEE (reference sequence). The CDR3 loop spans 14 amino acids. The CDR3 protein is CASRPRGGNREAFF.

V gene TRBV6-1 combines with J gene TRBJ1-3. This CDR3 has 14 amino acids. CDR1 and CDR2 (germline): MNHNS, SASEGT. The CDR3 loop is CASSDRDSPRTIYF.

J is TRBJ1-4 and V is TRBV5-1; TCRdb's D gene call, TRBD1, goes unchecked for lack of DNA. Germline CDR1 reads SGHRS; CDR2 reads YFSETQ. The CDR3 runs to 14 residues. This CDR3 is CASSLEGGWEKLFF.

This chain connects TRBV20-1 to TRBJ2-4; TCRdb picks TRBD1, but there is no DNA to check that call. This CDR3 comprises 17 residues. CDR1 DFQATT and CDR2 SNEGSKA come from the germline V gene (reference sequence). CDR3 amino acids: CSAGGQGSEGAKNIQYF.

The chain combines TRBV7-8 with TRBJ2-7. In germline, CDR1 is SGHVS, CDR2 FQNEAQ. CDR3 length equals 17 residues. This CDR3 reads CASSLARSVVFSYEQYF.

The chain couples TRBV7-3 to TRBJ2-2. The germline V gene encodes CDR1 SGHTA and CDR2 FQGTGA. The CDR3 is 15 amino acids. The CDR3 here is CASSLAGVDTGELFF. The variable domain in full, completed from reference TRBV7-3 and TRBJ2-2, reads GAGVSQTPSNKVTEKGKYVELRCDPISGHTALYWYRQSLGQGPEFLIYFQGTGAADDSGLPNDRFFAVRPEGSVSTLKIQRTERGDSAVYLCASSLAGVDTGELFFGEGSRLTVL.

V and J are TRBV12-3 or TRBV12-4 and TRBJ1-2; absent DNA, TCRdb's TRBD1 call cannot be checked. The CDR3 runs to 13 residues. This CDR3 is CASIRDRVGGYTF.